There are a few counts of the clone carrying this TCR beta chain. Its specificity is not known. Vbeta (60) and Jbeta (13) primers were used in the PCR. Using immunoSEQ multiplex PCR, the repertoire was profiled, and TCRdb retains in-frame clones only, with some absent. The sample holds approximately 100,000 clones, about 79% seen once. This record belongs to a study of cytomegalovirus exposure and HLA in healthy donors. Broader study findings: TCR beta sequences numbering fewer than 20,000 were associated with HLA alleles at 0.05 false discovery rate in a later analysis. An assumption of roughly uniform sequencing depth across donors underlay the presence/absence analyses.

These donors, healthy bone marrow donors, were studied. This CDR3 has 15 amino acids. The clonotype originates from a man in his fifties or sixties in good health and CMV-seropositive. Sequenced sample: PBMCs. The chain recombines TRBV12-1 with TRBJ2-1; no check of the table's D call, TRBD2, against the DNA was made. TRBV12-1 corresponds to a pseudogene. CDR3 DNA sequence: TGTGCCAGCGCCTGGGAAAGCGGGATAGGGAATGAGCAGTTCTTC. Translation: CASAWESGIGNEQFF.